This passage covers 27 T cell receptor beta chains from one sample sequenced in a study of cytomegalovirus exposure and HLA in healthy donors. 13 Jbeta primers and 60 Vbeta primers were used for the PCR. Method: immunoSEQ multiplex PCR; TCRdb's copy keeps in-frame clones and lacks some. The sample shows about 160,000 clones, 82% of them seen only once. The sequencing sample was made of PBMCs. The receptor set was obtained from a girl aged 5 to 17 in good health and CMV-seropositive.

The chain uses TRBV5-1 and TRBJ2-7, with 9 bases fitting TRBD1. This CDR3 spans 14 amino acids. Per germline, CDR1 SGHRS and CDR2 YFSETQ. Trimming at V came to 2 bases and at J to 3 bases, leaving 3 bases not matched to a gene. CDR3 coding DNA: TGCGCCAGCAGCTTTCGGACAGGGGACTACGAGCAGTACTTC. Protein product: CASSFRTGDYEQYF.

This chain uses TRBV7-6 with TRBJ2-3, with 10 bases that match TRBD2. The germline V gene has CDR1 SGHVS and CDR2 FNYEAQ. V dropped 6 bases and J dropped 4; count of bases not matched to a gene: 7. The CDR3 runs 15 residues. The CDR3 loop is CASSPSSGRSDTQYF. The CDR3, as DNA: TGTGCCAGCAGTCCTAGTAGCGGGAGGTCAGATACGCAGTATTTT.

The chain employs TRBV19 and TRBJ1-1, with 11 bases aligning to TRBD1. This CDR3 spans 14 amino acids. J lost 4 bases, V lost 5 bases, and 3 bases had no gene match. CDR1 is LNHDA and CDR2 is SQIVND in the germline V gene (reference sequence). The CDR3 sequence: CASSAGTGGTEAFF. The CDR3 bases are TGTGCCAGTAGTGCCGGGACAGGGGGCACTGAAGCTTTCTTT.

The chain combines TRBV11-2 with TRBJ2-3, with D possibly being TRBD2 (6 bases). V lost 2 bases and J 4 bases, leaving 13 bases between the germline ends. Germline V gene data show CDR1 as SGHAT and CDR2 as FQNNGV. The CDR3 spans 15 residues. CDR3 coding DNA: TGTGCCAGCAGCTTAACGGCGGGGTTCCCAGATACGCAGTATTTT. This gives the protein CASSLTAGFPDTQYF. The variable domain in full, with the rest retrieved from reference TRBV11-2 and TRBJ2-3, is EAGVAQSPRYKIIEKRQSVAFWCNPISGHATLYWYQQILGQGPKLLIQFQNNGVVDDSQLPKDRFSAERLKGVDSTLKIQPAKLEDSAVYLCASSLTAGFPDTQYFGPGTRLTVL.

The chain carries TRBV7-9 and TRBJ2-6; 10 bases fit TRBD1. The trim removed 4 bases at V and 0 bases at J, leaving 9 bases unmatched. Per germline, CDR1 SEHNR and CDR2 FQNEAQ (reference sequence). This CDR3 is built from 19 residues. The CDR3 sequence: CASSSISGTGASGANVLTF. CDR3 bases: TGTGCCAGCAGCTCTATTTCCGGGACAGGGGCCTCTGGGGCCAACGTCCTGACTTTC.

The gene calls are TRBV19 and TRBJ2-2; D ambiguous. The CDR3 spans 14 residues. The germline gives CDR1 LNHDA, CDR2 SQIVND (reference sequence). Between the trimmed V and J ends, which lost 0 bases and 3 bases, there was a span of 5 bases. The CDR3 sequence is CASSIDPYTGELFF. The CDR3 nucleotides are TGTGCCAGTAGTATAGATCCGTACACCGGGGAGCTGTTTTTT.

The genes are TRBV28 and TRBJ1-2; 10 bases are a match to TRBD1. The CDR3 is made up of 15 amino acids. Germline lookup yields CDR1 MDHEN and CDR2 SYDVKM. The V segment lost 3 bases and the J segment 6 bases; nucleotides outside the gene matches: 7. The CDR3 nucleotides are TGTGCCAGCAGTTTCGGGGACAGGGGAATCGATGGCTACACCTTC. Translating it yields CASSFGDRGIDGYTF.

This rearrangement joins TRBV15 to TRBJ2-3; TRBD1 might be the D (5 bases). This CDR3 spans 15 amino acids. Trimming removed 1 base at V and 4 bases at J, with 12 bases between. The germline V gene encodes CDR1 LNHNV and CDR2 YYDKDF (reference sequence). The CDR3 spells CATSRAQGYSDTQYF. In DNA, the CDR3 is TGTGCCACCAGCAGAGCGCAGGGTTATTCAGATACGCAGTATTTT.

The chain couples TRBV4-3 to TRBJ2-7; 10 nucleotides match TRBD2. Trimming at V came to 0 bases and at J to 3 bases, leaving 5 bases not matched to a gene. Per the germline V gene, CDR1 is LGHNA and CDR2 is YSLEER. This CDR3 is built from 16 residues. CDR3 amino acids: CASSQDRASGGYEQYF. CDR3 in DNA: TGCGCCAGCAGCCAAGATCGAGCTAGCGGGGGCTACGAGCAGTACTTC.

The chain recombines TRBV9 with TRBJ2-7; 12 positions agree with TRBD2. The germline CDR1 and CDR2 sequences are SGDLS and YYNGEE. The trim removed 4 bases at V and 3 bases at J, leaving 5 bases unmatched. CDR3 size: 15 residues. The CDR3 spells CASSPRLAGVYEQYF. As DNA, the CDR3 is TGTGCCAGCAGCCCAAGACTAGCGGGAGTCTACGAGCAGTACTTC.

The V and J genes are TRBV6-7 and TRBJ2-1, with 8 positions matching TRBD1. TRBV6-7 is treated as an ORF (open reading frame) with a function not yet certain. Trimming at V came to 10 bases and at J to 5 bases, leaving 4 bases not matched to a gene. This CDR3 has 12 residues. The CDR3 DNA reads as TGTGCCAACTACAGGGGGGACAATGAGCAGTTCTTC. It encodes CANYRGDNEQFF.

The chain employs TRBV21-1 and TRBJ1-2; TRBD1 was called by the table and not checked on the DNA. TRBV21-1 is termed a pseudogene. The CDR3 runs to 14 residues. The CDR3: CASSKRGTAYGYTF. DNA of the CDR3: TGTGCCAGCAGCAAAAGGGGGACAGCCTATGGCTACACCTTC.

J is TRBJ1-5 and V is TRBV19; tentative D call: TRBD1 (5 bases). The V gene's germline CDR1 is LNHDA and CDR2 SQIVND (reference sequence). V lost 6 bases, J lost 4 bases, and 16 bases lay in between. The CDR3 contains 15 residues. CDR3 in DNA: TGTGCCAGTAGGGAGTCCAGGGTCGAGAATCAGCCCCAGCATTTT. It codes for CASRESRVENQPQHF.

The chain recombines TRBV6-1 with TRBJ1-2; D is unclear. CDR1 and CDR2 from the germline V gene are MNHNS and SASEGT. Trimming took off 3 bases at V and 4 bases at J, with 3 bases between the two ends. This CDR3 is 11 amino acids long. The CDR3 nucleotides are TGTGCCAGCAGTGACTTCTATGGCTACACCTTC. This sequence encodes CASSDFYGYTF.

This CDR3 is CAWSPSAAEYEQYF. The CDR3 DNA reads TGTGCCTGGAGCCCATCCGCTGCGGAATACGAGCAGTACTTC. V gene TRBV30 combines with J gene TRBJ2-7; D is unresolved. The length of the CDR3 is 14 residues. Germline CDR1 GTSNPN, CDR2 SVGIG (reference sequence). Trimming stripped 3 bases from V and 4 bases from J, with 16 bases between.

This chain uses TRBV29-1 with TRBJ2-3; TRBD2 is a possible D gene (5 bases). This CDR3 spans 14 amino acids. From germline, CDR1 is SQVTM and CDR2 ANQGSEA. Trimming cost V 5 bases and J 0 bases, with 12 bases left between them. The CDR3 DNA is TGCAGCGTTTCGACTACCTCTAGCACAGATACGCAGTATTTT. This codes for CSVSTTSSTDTQYF.

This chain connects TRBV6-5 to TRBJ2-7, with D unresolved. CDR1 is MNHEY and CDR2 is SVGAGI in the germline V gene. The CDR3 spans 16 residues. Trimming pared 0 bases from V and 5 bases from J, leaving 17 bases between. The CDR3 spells CASSYSITALVDEQYF. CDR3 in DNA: TGTGCCAGCAGTTACTCGATCACAGCCCTCGTGGACGAGCAGTACTTC.

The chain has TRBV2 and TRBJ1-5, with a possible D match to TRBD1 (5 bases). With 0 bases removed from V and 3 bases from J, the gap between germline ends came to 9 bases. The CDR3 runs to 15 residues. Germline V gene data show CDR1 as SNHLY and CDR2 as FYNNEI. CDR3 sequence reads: CASSEAAGNNQPQHF. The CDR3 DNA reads TGTGCCAGCAGTGAAGCGGCAGGGAACAATCAGCCCCAGCATTTT.

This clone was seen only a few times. The CDR3 protein is CSAPKNTEAFF. The DNA of the CDR3 is TGCAGCGCGCCTAAGAACACTGAAGCTTTCTTT. The J gene is TRBJ1-1, the V gene TRBV29-1; D not resolved. The CDR3 spans 11 residues. Germline V gene sequence: CDR1 SQVTM, CDR2 ANQGSEA. V was clipped by 7 bases and J by 1 base, with 7 bases between them.

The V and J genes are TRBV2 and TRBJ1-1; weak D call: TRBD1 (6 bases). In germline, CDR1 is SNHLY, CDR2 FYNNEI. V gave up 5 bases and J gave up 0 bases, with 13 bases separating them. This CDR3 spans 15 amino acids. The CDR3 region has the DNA TGTGCCAGCAGTTGGACAGCGGGAATGAACACTGAAGCTTTCTTT. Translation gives CASSWTAGMNTEAFF.

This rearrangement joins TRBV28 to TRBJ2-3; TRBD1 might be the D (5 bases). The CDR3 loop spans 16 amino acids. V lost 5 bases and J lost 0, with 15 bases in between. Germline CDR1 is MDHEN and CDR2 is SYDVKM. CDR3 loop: CASSDLGRWSTDTQYF. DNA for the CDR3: TGTGCCAGCAGTGACTTGGGGCGATGGAGCACAGATACGCAGTATTTT. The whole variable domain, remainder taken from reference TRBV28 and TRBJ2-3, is DVKVTQSSRYLVKRTGEKVFLECVQDMDHENMFWYRQDPGLGLRLIYFSYDVKMKEKGDIPEGYSVSREKKERFSLILESASTNQTSMYLCASSDLGRWSTDTQYFGPGTRLTVL.

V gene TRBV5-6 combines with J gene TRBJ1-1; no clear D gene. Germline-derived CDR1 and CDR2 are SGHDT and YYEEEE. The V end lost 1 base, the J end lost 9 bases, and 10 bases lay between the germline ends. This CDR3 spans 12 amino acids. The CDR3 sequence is CASSLLMEKAFF. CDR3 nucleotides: TGTGCCAGCAGCTTGTTGATGGAGAAAGCTTTCTTT.

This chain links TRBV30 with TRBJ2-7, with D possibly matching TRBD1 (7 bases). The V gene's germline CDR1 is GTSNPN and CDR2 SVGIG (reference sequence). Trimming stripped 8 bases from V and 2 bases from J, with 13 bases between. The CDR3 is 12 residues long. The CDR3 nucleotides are TGTGCCGGGGCAGGGGGGCCCTACGAGCAGTACTTC. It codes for CAGAGGPYEQYF.

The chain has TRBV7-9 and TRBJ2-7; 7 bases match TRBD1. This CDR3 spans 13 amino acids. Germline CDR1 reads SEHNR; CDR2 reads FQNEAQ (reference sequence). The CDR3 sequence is CASASGTDYEQYF. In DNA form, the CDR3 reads TGTGCGAGCGCGTCCGGGACAGACTACGAGCAGTACTTC.

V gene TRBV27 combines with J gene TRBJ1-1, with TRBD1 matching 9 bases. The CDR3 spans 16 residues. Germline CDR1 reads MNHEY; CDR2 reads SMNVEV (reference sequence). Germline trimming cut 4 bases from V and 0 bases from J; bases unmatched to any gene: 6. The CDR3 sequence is CASSSDRGLMNTEAFF. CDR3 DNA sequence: TGTGCCAGCAGTTCGGACAGGGGCTTAATGAACACTGAAGCTTTCTTT.

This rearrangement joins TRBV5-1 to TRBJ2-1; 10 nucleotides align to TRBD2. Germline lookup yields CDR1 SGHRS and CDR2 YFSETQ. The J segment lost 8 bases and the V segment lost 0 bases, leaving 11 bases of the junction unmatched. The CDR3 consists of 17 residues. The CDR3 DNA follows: TGCGCCAGCAGCTTGGGGGTGGGGGGACTAGCGCCGGATGAGCAGTTCTTC. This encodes CASSLGVGGLAPDEQFF.

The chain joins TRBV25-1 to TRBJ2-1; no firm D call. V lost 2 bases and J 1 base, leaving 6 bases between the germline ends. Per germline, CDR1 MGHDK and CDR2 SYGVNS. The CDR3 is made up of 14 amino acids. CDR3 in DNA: TGTGCCAGCAGTGAACCTCTGTCCTACAATGAGCAGTTCTTC. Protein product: CASSEPLSYNEQFF.